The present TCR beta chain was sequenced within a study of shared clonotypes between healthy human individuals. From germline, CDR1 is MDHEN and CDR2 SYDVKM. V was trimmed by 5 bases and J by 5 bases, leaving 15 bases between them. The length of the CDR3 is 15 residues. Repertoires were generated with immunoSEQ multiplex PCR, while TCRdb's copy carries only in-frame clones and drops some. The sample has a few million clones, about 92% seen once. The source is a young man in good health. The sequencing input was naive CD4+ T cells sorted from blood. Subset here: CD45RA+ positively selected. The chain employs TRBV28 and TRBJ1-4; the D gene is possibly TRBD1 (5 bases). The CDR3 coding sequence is TGTGCCAGCAGTCCGCCGGGACCGAGAAATGAAAAACTGTTTTTT. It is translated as CASSPPGPRNEKLFF.